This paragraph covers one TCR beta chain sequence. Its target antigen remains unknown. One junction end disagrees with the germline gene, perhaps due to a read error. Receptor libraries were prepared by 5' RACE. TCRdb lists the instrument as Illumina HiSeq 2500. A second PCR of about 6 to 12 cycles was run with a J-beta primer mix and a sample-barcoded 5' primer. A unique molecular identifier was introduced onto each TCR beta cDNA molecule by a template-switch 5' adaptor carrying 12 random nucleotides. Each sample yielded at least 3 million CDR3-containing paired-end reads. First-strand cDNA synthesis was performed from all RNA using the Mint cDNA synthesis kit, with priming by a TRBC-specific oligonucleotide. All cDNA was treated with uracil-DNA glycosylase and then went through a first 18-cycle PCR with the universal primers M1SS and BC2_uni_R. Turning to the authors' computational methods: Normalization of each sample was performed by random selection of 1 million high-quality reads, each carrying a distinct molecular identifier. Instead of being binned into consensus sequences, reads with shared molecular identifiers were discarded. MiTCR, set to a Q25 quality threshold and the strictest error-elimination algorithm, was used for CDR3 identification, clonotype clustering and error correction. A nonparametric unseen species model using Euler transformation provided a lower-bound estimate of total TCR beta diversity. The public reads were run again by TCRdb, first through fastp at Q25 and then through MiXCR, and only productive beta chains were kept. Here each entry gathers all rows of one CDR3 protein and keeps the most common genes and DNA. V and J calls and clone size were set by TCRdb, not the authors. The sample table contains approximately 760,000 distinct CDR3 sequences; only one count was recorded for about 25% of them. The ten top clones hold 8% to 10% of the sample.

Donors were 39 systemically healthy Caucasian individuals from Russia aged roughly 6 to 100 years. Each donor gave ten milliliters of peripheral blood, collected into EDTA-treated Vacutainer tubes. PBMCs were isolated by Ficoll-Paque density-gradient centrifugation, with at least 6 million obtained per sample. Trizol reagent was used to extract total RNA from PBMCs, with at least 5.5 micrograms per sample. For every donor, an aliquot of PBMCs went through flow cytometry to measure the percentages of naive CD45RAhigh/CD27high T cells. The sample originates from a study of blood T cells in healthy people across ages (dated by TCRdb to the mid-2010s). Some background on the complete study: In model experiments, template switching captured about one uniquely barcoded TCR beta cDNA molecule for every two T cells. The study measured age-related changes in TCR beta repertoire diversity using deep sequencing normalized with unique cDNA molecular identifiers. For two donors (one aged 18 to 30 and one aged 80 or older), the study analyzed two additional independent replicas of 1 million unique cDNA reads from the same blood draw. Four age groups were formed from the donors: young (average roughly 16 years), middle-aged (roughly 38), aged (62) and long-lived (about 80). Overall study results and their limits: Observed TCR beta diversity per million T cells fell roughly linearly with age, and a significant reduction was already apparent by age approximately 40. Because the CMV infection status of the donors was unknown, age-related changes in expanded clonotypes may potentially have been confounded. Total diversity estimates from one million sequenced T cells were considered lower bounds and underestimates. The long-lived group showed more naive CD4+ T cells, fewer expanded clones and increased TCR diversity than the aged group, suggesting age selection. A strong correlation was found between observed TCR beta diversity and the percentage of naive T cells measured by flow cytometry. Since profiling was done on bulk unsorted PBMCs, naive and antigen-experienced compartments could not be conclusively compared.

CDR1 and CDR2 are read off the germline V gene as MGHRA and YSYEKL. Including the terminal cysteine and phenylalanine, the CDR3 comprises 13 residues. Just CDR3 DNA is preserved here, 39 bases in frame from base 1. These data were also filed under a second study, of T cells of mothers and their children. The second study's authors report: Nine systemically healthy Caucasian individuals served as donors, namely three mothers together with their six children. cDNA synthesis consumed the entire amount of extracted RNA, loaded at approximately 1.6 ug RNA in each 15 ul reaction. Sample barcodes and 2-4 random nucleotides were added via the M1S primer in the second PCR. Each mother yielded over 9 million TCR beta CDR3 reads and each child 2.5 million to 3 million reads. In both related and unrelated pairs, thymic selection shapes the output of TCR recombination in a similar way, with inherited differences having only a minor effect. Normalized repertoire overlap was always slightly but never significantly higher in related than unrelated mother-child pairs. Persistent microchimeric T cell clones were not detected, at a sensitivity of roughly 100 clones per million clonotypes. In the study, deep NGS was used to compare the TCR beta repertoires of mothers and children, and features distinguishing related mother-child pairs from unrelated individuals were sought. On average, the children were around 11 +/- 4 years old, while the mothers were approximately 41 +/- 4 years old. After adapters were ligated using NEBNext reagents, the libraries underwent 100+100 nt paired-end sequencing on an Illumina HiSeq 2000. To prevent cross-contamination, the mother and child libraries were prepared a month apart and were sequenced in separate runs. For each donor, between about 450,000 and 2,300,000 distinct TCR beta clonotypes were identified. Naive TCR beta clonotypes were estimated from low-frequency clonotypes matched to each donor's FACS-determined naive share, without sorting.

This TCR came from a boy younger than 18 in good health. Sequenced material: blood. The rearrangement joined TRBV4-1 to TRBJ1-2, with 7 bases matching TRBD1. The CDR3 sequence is CASSWGQPDGYAF. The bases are TGCGCCAGCAGTTGGGGACAGCCTGACGGCTACGCCTTC.